The rows below give T cell receptor beta chains drawn from one sample of a study of OX40 agonist ivuxolimab in advanced cancers. TCRdb's table, derived via immunoSEQ multiplex PCR, lists solely in-frame clones and lacks some. In the table there are some 78,000 clones, roughly nine tenths of which are singletons. The input for sequencing was CD4+ or CD8+ T cells sorted from blood, taken in a trial of the OX40 agonist ivuxolimab. These receptors originate from an adult with an advanced solid tumor such as melanoma, head and neck, liver or kidney cancer. Each CDR3 is given with its conserved first and last residue. D genes are given only for firm matches. Expanded clones get a size class; other rows say once, few or many, or leave the size out.

TRBV28	-	TRBJ2-1	-	TGTGCCAGCAGTTTATTAGATCGGGAGCAGTTCTTC	CASSLLDREQFF
TRBV19	-	TRBJ1-5	few	TGTGCCAGTAGTATTAGACAGCTTCAACAGCCCCAGCATTTT	CASSIRQLQQPQHF
TRBV5-1	-	TRBJ1-1	-	TGCGCCAGCAGCTTGGGTGGAGGGGACACTGAAGCTTTCTTT	CASSLGGGDTEAFF
TRBV19	-	TRBJ1-5	-	TGTGCCAGTAAACCGATCATTCATAGCAATCAGCCCCAGCATTTT	CASKPIIHSNQPQHF
TRBV2	-	TRBJ1-4	-	TGTGCCAGCAGAGGAGATGAGGAAAAACTGTTTTTT	CASRGDEEKLFF
TRBV4-2	TRBD2	TRBJ2-3	-	TGTGCCAGCAGTTCAAGCGGGGCGATGAAAACAGATACGCAGTATTTT	CASSSSGAMKTDTQYF
TRBV19	TRBD1	TRBJ1-4	-	TGTGCCAGTAGTATAAGGGGGACAGGGGACGAAAAACTGTTTTTT	CASSIRGTGDEKLFF
TRBV19	-	TRBJ1-1	-	TGTGCCAGTAGTCCACCCCGGACAAAGAACACTGAAGCTTTCTTT	CASSPPRTKNTEAFF
TRBV6-5	-	TRBJ2-5	-	TGTGCCAGCAGCAACGTAGAAGGGGGGACCCAGTACTTC	CASSNVEGGTQYF
TRBV19	TRBD2	TRBJ2-5	-	TGTGCCGCCTCTCGCTCCGGCCAGGGAGGGGTAGAGACCCAGTACTTC	CAASRSGQGGVETQYF
TRBV9	-	TRBJ2-7	-	TGTGCCAGCTGTCAGACCATAGCGACGATCTACGAGCAGTACTTC	CASCQTIATIYEQYF
TRBV28	-	TRBJ1-2	-	TGTGCCAGCTGGAGCAGGGAAGGGTATGGCTACACCTTC	CASWSREGYGYTF
TRBV18	-	TRBJ1-2	-	TGTGCCAGCTCACCCCTTTCGGACCAGAGCAATGGCTACACCTTC	CASSPLSDQSNGYTF
TRBV5-1	-	TRBJ1-1	-	TGCGCCAGCAGCTCCGACTCAATTAACGTGAAAGCTTTCTTT	CASSSDSINVKAFF
TRBV6-1	TRBD1	TRBJ1-1	-	TGTGCCAGCAGTGCCGGGACAGGGACCAGTTGGGACACTGAAGCTTTCTTT	CASSAGTGTSWDTEAFF
TRBV11-2	-	TRBJ1-6	few	TGTGCCAGCAGCTTTGATGTAAATTCACCCCTCCACTTT	CASSFDVNSPLHF
TRBV6-1	TRBD1	TRBJ1-1	-	TGTGCCAGCTCCGCCGGGACAGGGGAGACTGAAGCTTTCTTT	CASSAGTGETEAFF
TRBV18	TRBD2	TRBJ2-4	-	TGTGCCAGCTCACCACGCGAGACTAGCGTAAACATTCAGTACTTC	CASSPRETSVNIQYF
TRBV10-3	-	TRBJ2-7	-	TGTGCCACCCGTAGGGACTTATCTAACCTCGACGAGCAGTACTTC	CATRRDLSNLDEQYF
TRBV19	-	TRBJ1-3	few	TGTGCCAGTACCCAAAACCCACCTGGAAACACCATATATTTT	CASTQNPPGNTIYF
TRBV4-1	TRBD1	TRBJ1-1	-	TGCGCCAGCAGCCACCATGGACAGGGCGGGACTGAAGCTTTCTTT	CASSHHGQGGTEAFF
TRBV5-6	-	TRBJ2-2	-	TGTGCCAGCAGCTTGGGATGGCTGGCAGGGAACACCGGGGAGCTGTTTTTT	CASSLGWLAGNTGELFF
TRBV4-1	-	TRBJ2-1	-	TGCGCCAGCAGCCCGGGGCCCCAAGTATTCTACAATGAGCAGTTCTTC	CASSPGPQVFYNEQFF
TRBV14	TRBD1	TRBJ2-7	few	TGTGCCAGCAGCCGCCGACAGGGCTCCTACGAGCAGTACTTC	CASSRRQGSYEQYF
TRBV5-1	-	TRBJ1-1	few	TGCGCCAGCAGCAGAGGAATGAACACTGAAGCTTTCTTT	CASSRGMNTEAFF
TRBV6-6	TRBD1	TRBJ1-5	-	TGTGCCAGCAGTTCCCGACAGGGAGGTATCAATCAGCCCCAGCATTTT	CASSSRQGGINQPQHF
TRBV6-1	TRBD1	TRBJ1-2	-	TGTGCCAGCAGGGAGGGGGCGGGTGGCTACACCTTC	CASREGAGGYTF